These T cell receptor beta chains were read from a single sample in a study of control samples from healthy donors and cancer patients. Some clones are missing from TCRdb's copy, which holds only in-frame ones; the method was immunoSEQ multiplex PCR. The sample includes under 75,000 clones, 90% of them seen just once. The material sequenced was PBMCs. These receptors originate from a woman in her 50s with colorectal cancer. Each CDR3 is given without its conserved first and last residue. Fields, in order: V gene, CDR3 protein.

>TRBV7-3
ASSLGQNTGELF
>TRBV29-1
SVVWVGAYEQY
>TRBV2
ARRGTANTEAF
>TRBV19
ASRDIEEKLF
>TRBV3-1/TRBV3-2
ASSQVGGEGGYT
>TRBV7-9
ASSPLQVGEQY
>TRBV3-1/TRBV3-2
ASSQDRPPTYEQY
>TRBV5-1
ASSVGTGGGTDTQY
>TRBV29-1
SVEEGGATEAF
>TRBV15
ATSRGQGDTDTQY
>TRBV10-3
AISESGEGPINEKLF
>TRBV13
ASSLNPGQGNEQF
>TRBV4-2
ASSPTLQGAYGYT
>TRBV29-1
SVEDPQTGDYGYT
>TRBV2
ASSLNYQASLNQPQH
>TRBV18
ASSRQAYQETQY
>TRBV7-3
ASSLNGGAGETQY
>TRBV11-2
ASSPDGTNYGYT
>TRBV12-3/TRBV12-4
ASRGTRGETQY
>TRBV18
ASSSLPVGQNTEAF
>TRBV2
ASRRGSINEKLF
>TRBV14
ASSPRGTGVHDTQY
>TRBV18
ASSPTGTSGFKNIQY
>TRBV9
ASSPGDAGGTEAF
>TRBV2
ASSETVGRLEQF
>TRBV7-8
ASSLLGSQY
>TRBV5-1
ASSRGQKYNEKLF
>TRBV7-2
ASSLDRDYGYT
>TRBV18
ASSPEAGITGELF
>TRBV5-6
ASSPGLAGGTDTQY
>TRBV30
AWSPGHRSTDTQY
>TRBV5-1
ASSLEQGASGNTIY
>TRBV3-1/TRBV3-2
ASSQDLEDQETQY
>TRBV29-1
SVRGQSQETQY
>TRBV2
ASSEGWAGDTGELF
>TRBV10-3
AISESGGETQY
>TRBV29-1
SVGVERWETQY
>TRBV10-1
ASSPGQGYGYT
>TRBV5-1
ASSWERANYGYT
>TRBV25-1
ASSDLIGQGGYT
>TRBV6-5
ASSSDRGLNEQF
>TRBV28
ATKKQGTDEQF
>TRBV9
ASSSWDAEGYT
>TRBV5-6
ASSLWNTEAF
>TRBV9
ASSAEGGPEAF
>TRBV5-3
ARDEGSYEQY
>TRBV7-9
ASSPRGLAGGETQY